The next 32 T cell receptor beta chains were all read from a single sample in a study of breast tumors, draining lymph nodes, adjacent tissues. Breast cancer patients provided tissue from their axillary draining lymph nodes. TCRdb re-called the multiplex PCR reads with MiXCR, one entry per CDR3 protein. The sample lists approximately 130,000 distinct CDR3 sequences; 20% to 25% were seen once. Sample: axillary lymph node tissue. The receptor set was obtained from a female donor with breast cancer. Some clones in this sample may be carry-over from other donors' samples.

This clonotype was counted many times. The chain carries TRBV20-1 and TRBJ2-3; the match to TRBD1 covers 7 bases. J lost 1 base, V lost 3 bases, and 7 bases had no gene match. This CDR3 region has 15 residues. CDR1 is DFQATT, CDR2 SNEGSKA, per germline (reference sequence). For the CDR3, the DNA is TGCAGTGCTAGTACAGGGGCCCCGGGCACAGATACGCAGTATTTT. Translation gives CSASTGAPGTDTQYF.

There are many counts of this clonotype. V and J are TRBV19 and TRBJ2-1; TRBD2 aligns across 7 bases. The CDR3 runs to 12 residues. Per germline, CDR1 LNHDA and CDR2 SQIVND (reference sequence). After removal of 5 bases from V and 13 bases from J, the junction contained 8 bases not matched to a gene. As DNA, the CDR3 is TGTGCCAGTAGTTCTCTTGGGACTATTCAGTTCTTC. Translated, it gives CASSSLGTIQFF. Full variable domain (outside the CDR3, taken from reference TRBV19 and TRBJ2-1): DGGITQSPKYLFRKEGQNVTLSCEQNLNHDAMYWYRQDPGQGLRLIYYSQIVNDFQKGDIAEGYSVSREKKESFPLTVTSAQKNPTAFYLCASSSLGTIQFFGPGTRLTVL.

Ten or more counts support this clonotype. This chain joins TRBV4-2 and TRBJ2-3; D might be TRBD2 (6 bases). Germline V gives CDR1 LGHNA, CDR2 YNFKEQ. The V end lost 1 base, the J end lost 2 bases, and 13 bases lay between the germline ends. This CDR3 spans 16 amino acids. DNA of the CDR3: TGTGCCAGCAGCCAAGTCCCACTAGCTCCCACAGATACGCAGTATTTT. Residues: CASSQVPLAPTDTQYF.

In this sample, this clonotype turned up many times. This chain joins TRBV7-9 and TRBJ1-6; no definite D call. Trimming cost V 8 bases and J 4 bases, with 6 bases left between them. The CDR3 contains 12 residues. Germline V gene sequence: CDR1 SEHNR, CDR2 FQNEAQ (reference sequence). CDR3 sequence (DNA): TGTGCCAGCGAGGGTTATAATTCACCCCTCCACTTT. Its translation is CASEGYNSPLHF. The full variable domain, rest sourced from reference TRBV7-9 and TRBJ1-6, is DTGVSQNPRHKITKRGQNVTFRCDPISEHNRLYWYRQTLGQGPEFLTYFQNEAQLEKSRLLSDRFSAERPKGSFSTLEIQRTEQGDSAMYLCASEGYNSPLHFGNGTRLTVT.

This clonotype was detected many times. J is TRBJ2-1 and V is TRBV20-1, with TRBD2 as a possible D gene (6 bases). V lost 3 bases and J lost 0, with 12 bases in between. Per the germline V gene, CDR1 is DFQATT and CDR2 is SNEGSKA (reference sequence). This CDR3 contains 15 residues. CDR3 nucleotide sequence: TGCAGTGCTAGGGCGGGACTCAGCTCCTACAATGAGCAGTTCTTC. Protein: CSARAGLSSYNEQFF.

The rearrangement links TRBV6-1 to TRBJ1-5; 9 nucleotides match TRBD1. This CDR3 region has 15 residues. V shed 2 bases and J 6 bases; nucleotides not matched to a gene: 5. Germline CDR1 is MNHNS and CDR2 is SASEGT. The CDR3 spells CASSEPTGGSQPQHF. The CDR3 region has the DNA TGTGCCAGCAGTGAACCGACAGGGGGAAGTCAGCCCCAGCATTTT.

This clonotype was seen at least ten times. The chain recombines TRBV28 with TRBJ1-2; maybe TRBD1 (5 bases). The CDR3 has 12 amino acids. V was pared by 8 bases and J by 4 bases, with 11 bases between. Per the germline V gene, CDR1 is MDHEN and CDR2 is SYDVKM. DNA of the CDR3: TGTGCCAGCTTGGGGACGGTCTATGGCTACACCTTC. Its protein is CASLGTVYGYTF.

The rearrangement links TRBV27 to TRBJ2-1, with D possibly TRBD2 on 6 matching bases. The CDR3 totals 15 residues. Looked up from germline, CDR1 is MNHEY and CDR2 is SMNVEV (reference sequence). The V end was cut by 2 bases, the J end by 3 bases, with 11 bases between. The CDR3 DNA reads TGTGCCAGCAGTTTAGAGCGGGCCGGCTACAATGAGCAGTTCTTC. Translation: CASSLERAGYNEQFF.

This clonotype came up many times. The genes are TRBV6-2 or TRBV6-3 and TRBJ2-3; 8 bases are a match to TRBD2. This CDR3 region has 17 residues. Trimming took 2 bases from V and 2 from J; bases not matched to a gene: 9. The germline CDR1 and CDR2 sequences are MNHEY and SVGEGT. The CDR3 region has the DNA TGTGCCAGCAGTTACGAAACTAGCGGTTATTACACAGATACGCAGTATTTT. Its protein product is CASSYETSGYYTDTQYF.

This clonotype was detected only a few times. The V gene is TRBV18, the J gene TRBJ1-4; D is undetermined. From germline, CDR1 is KGHSH and CDR2 LQKENI. The CDR3 consists of 14 residues. With 0 bases removed from V and 7 bases from J, the gap between germline ends came to 9 bases. The CDR3 bases are TGTGCCAGCTCACCACCGACAACACGTGAAAAACTGTTTTTT. This gives the protein CASSPPTTREKLFF.

The V and J genes are TRBV12-3 or TRBV12-4 and TRBJ1-2; D remains unclear. Trimming shortened V by 3 bases and J by 5 bases, and 7 bases separated the two germline ends. CDR3 length equals 12 residues. The CDR3 loop reads CASSFLGYGYTF. CDR3 in DNA: TGTGCCAGCAGTTTCTTAGGGTATGGCTACACCTTC.

This clonotype was picked up many times. The rearrangement joins TRBV7-9 to TRBJ2-7; D remains ambiguous. This CDR3 contains 14 residues. Looked up from germline, CDR1 is SEHNR and CDR2 is FQNEAQ (reference sequence). Trimming took 1 base from V and 1 from J, leaving 8 bases between them. For the CDR3, the DNA is TGTGCCAGCAGCTTAGGCCCCCTGTCCTACGAGCAGTACTTC. Its protein product is CASSLGPLSYEQYF. The complete variable domain, with remaining parts taken from reference TRBV7-9 and TRBJ2-7, reads DTGVSQNPRHKITKRGQNVTFRCDPISEHNRLYWYRQTLGQGPEFLTYFQNEAQLEKSRLLSDRFSAERPKGSFSTLEIQRTEQGDSAMYLCASSLGPLSYEQYFGPGTRLTVT.

By sample share, this clonotype is medium-sized. The gene calls are TRBV10-1 and TRBJ2-7; TRBD1 aligns across 9 bases. Germline CDR1 is WNHNN and CDR2 is SYGVQD (reference sequence). The V and J ends lost 5 bases and 5 bases, in that order; junction bases with no gene match: 7. This CDR3 is 14 amino acids long. The CDR3 region has the DNA TGCGCCAGCAGTCGGGACAGGGTAAATGACGAGCAGTACTTC. Protein product: CASSRDRVNDEQYF.

Ten or more counts support this clonotype. V is TRBV19 and J is TRBJ2-5; D might be TRBD2 (6 bases). CDR3 length: 12 amino acids. V lost 5 bases and J 5 bases, leaving 9 bases between the germline ends. Germline CDR1 reads LNHDA; CDR2 reads SQIVND (reference sequence). The CDR3 sequence is CASSRGTETQYF. In DNA, the CDR3 is TGTGCCAGTAGTCGGGGGACGGAGACCCAGTACTTC.

This clonotype was seen ten or more times. This chain links TRBV29-1 with TRBJ2-1, with D perhaps TRBD1 (5 bases). Trimming left V 5 bases short and J 7 bases short, with 12 bases between. The CDR3 has 12 amino acids. Per germline, CDR1 SQVTM and CDR2 ANQGSEA. The CDR3: CSVLAGINEQFF. In DNA form, the CDR3 reads TGCAGCGTTCTGGCAGGGATAAATGAGCAGTTCTTC.

The chain joins TRBV4-1 to TRBJ2-2; TRBD2 aligns across 7 bases. CDR3 size: 18 residues. Germline V gene data show CDR1 as MGHRA and CDR2 as YSYEKL. J gave up 4 bases and V 4 bases, and 15 bases lay outside the gene matches. The CDR3, as DNA: TGCGCCAGCAGCCGCAACTGGCGGGAGCCGGACGGCACCGGGGAGCTGTTTTTT. It codes for CASSRNWREPDGTGELFF.

This clonotype was seen only a few times. This chain uses TRBV5-6 with TRBJ2-2; D is perhaps TRBD2 (5 bases). Germline CDR1 SGHDT, CDR2 YYEEEE. CDR3 length: 16 amino acids. V lost 1 base and J lost 4, with 14 bases in between. The CDR3 sequence: CASSLRVALFTGELFF. CDR3 sequence (DNA): TGTGCCAGCAGCTTGAGAGTAGCGCTTTTCACCGGGGAGCTGTTTTTT.

This clonotype was counted only a few times. This rearrangement joins TRBV20-1 to TRBJ2-4, with TRBD1 as a possible D gene (5 bases). V gave up 4 bases and J gave up 1 base, with 8 bases separating them. Germline lookup yields CDR1 DFQATT and CDR2 SNEGSKA (reference sequence). The CDR3 totals 13 residues. The CDR3 bases are TGCAGTGCTAAGGGGCAGGCCAAAAACATTCAGTACTTC. Protein: CSAKGQAKNIQYF.

This clonotype was seen a handful of times. This chain connects TRBV15 to TRBJ2-5; no reliable D call. Germline V lookup: CDR1 LNHNV, CDR2 YYDKDF (reference sequence). The length of the CDR3 is 13 residues. Between the trimmed V and J ends, which lost 0 bases and 7 bases, there was a span of 9 bases. The CDR3 coding sequence is TGTGCCACCAGCAGAGATCGACCGGGGACCCAGTACTTC. It codes for CATSRDRPGTQYF.

The table lists this clonotype with a few counts. V gene TRBV6-2 or TRBV6-3 combines with J gene TRBJ1-5; D unclear. Trimming shortened V by 5 bases and J by 4 bases, and 15 bases separated the two germline ends. This CDR3 region has 15 residues. Germline V gene sequence: CDR1 MNHEY, CDR2 SVGEGT. In nucleotides, the CDR3 is TGTGCCAGCAGTCCCGGGCCCTTTCCTAATCAGCCCCAGCATTTT. Its protein product is CASSPGPFPNQPQHF.

Ten or more counts support this clonotype. The V gene is TRBV5-6, the J gene TRBJ2-5; D unclear. V was cut by 1 base and J by 2 bases, with 9 bases left in between. Germline CDR1 and CDR2: SGHDT and YYEEEE. The CDR3 extends over 14 amino acids. CDR3 in DNA: TGTGCCAGCAGCTTGCAACCACTTCAAGAGACCCAGTACTTC. Amino acids: CASSLQPLQETQYF.

Comment on this clonotype: Being one base from a much bigger clone, this may be a read error. This rearrangement joins TRBV4-2 to TRBJ2-5; TRBD2 aligns across 10 bases. V shed 1 base and J 5 bases; nucleotides not matched to a gene: 4. The CDR3 length is 15 residues. Germline assignment: CDR1 LGHNA and CDR2 YNFKEQ. This chain's CDR3 is CASSQGLAGAETQYF. CDR3 sequence (DNA): TGTGCCAGCAGCCAAGGTCTAGCGGGAGCGGAGACCCAGTACTTC.

As regards this clonotype: A much larger clone is a single base away; this may be a read error. The chain employs TRBV2 and TRBJ2-5; 8 bases agree with TRBD2. The CDR3 covers 15 residues. Germline values: CDR1 SNHLY, CDR2 FYNNEI. Germline trimming cut 5 bases from V and 7 bases from J; bases unmatched to any gene: 12. The CDR3, as DNA: TGTGCCAGCAGTTTTTCCCGGCGGGAGGCCGGGACCCAGTACTTC. Amino acids: CASSFSRREAGTQYF. Full variable domain (rest looked up from reference TRBV2 and TRBJ2-5): EPEVTQTPSHQVTQMGQEVILRCVPISNHLYFYWYRQILGQKVEFLVSFYNNEISEKSEIFDDQFSVERPDGSNFTLKIRSTKLEDSAMYFCASSFSRREAGTQYFGPGTRLLVL.

The chain couples TRBV6-2 or TRBV6-3 to TRBJ2-5, with 7 bases matching TRBD1. Germline-derived CDR1 and CDR2 are MNHEY and SVGEGT. V shed 5 bases, J shed 4 bases, and the junction held 7 bases outside the gene matches. CDR3 length: 14 amino acids. CDR3 DNA: TGTGCCAGCAGTGGGACAGTTACTCGAGAGACCCAGTACTTC. As protein: CASSGTVTRETQYF.

Worth noting for this clonotype: Mismatch with germline at one junction end may stem from a read error. This chain joins TRBV20-1 and TRBJ1-3; D remains unclear. CDR1 is DFQATT and CDR2 is SNEGSKA in the germline V gene (reference sequence). The CDR3 length is 15 residues. The CDR3 DNA is TGCAGTGCTAGAGAGGGGAGTTCCTCTGGAAACACCATATGTTTT. It translates to CSAREGSSSGNTICF.

A word on this clonotype: A single base separates this from a much larger clone, so it may be a read error. CDR3 residues: CASSSGGRPYNEQFF. CDR3 DNA sequence: TGTGCCAGCAGTTCTGGCGGGAGGCCCTACAATGAGCAGTTCTTC. The J gene is TRBJ2-1, the V gene TRBV12-3 or TRBV12-4; TRBD2 matches at 8 bases. The CDR3 runs 15 residues. Trimming took 4 bases from V and 2 from J; bases not matched to a gene: 4.

In this sample, this clonotype turned up many times. This chain's CDR3 is CASKSGTEEQFF. CDR3 nucleotide sequence: TGTGCCAGCAAGTCCGGGACAGAAGAGCAGTTCTTC. V and J are TRBV6-6 and TRBJ2-1, with 7 nucleotides matching TRBD1. Germline V gene sequence: CDR1 MNHNY, CDR2 SVGAGI (reference sequence). The CDR3 loop spans 12 amino acids. Losses at the gene ends were 7 bases for V and 10 bases for J; bases not matched to a gene: 7.

This clonotype was observed a few times. The rearrangement links TRBV11-3 to TRBJ2-3; 9 bases match TRBD2. Per the germline V gene, CDR1 is SGHNT and CDR2 is YENEEA. Losses at the gene ends were 5 bases for V and 5 bases for J; bases not matched to a gene: 14. The CDR3 totals 17 residues. The CDR3 DNA sequence: TGTGCCAGCAGCCCGAGGGCGGCTAGCGGGATAGGAGATACGCAGTATTTT. Amino acids: CASSPRAASGIGDTQYF.

This clonotype has at least ten counts. The chain links TRBV20-1 to TRBJ1-2; the match to TRBD1 covers 8 bases. Germline values: CDR1 DFQATT, CDR2 SNEGSKA (reference sequence). This CDR3 is built from 13 residues. The junction had 5 bases not matched to a gene; V was cut back by 7 bases and J by 1 base. The CDR3 region has the DNA TGCAGTGTTCAGGACAGGGTTAACTATGGCTACACCTTC. The encoded protein is CSVQDRVNYGYTF.

As for this clonotype: A read error is possible here, since a much larger clone lies one base away. This rearrangement joins TRBV5-1 to TRBJ2-2; D is perhaps TRBD1 or TRBD2 (5 bases each). Germline CDR1 is SGHRS and CDR2 is YFSETQ. The CDR3 is made up of 14 amino acids. CDR3 sequence (DNA): TGCGCCAGCAGCGTGACAGCGAACACCGGGGTGCTGTTTTTT. This translates into CASSVTANTGVLFF.

Only a few counts were recorded for this clonotype. V and J are TRBV19 and TRBJ2-2; 8 bases are a match to TRBD2. CDR1 is LNHDA and CDR2 is SQIVND in the germline V gene (reference sequence). V shed 9 bases, J shed 5 bases, and the junction held 8 bases outside the gene matches. This CDR3 has 14 residues. This CDR3 reads CASQAGGRTGELFF. The CDR3 region has the DNA TGTGCCAGCCAGGCGGGGGGTCGGACCGGGGAGCTGTTTTTT. The whole variable domain, filled in from reference TRBV19 and TRBJ2-2, reads DGGITQSPKYLFRKEGQNVTLSCEQNLNHDAMYWYRQDPGQGLRLIYYSQIVNDFQKGDIAEGYSVSREKKESFPLTVTSAQKNPTAFYLCASQAGGRTGELFFGEGSRLTVL.

This clonotype appeared many times. The V and J genes are TRBV30 and TRBJ1-6; D is perhaps TRBD1 (6 bases). This CDR3 region has 14 residues. V was clipped by 0 bases and J by 10 bases, with 13 bases between them. The germline V gene encodes CDR1 GTSNPN and CDR2 SVGIG (reference sequence). DNA of the CDR3: TGTGCCTGGAGTGTAAGCCTGGACAGATCACCCCTCCACTTT. Amino acid sequence: CAWSVSLDRSPLHF.